This record looks at one T cell receptor (beta chain) sequence and its context. Its specific antigen is unknown. Base qualities are not recorded, but no much larger clone differs from it by a single base. The sample originates from a study of PD-1 blockade in mismatch repair-deficient tumors (dated by TCRdb to the late 2010s). About the full investigation: Between September 2013 and September 2016, 86 consecutive patients with 12 mismatch repair-deficient cancer types, all previously treated and progressing, were enrolled in the trial. Tumor-associated T cell clones were tracked in the peripheral blood of patients responding to PD-1 blockade by deep sequencing of TCR CDR3 regions.

Mismatch repair deficiency was established in every enrolled patient by polymerase chain reaction or immunohistochemistry. TCR sequencing was performed for three patients who responded to pembrolizumab therapy. Pembrolizumab PD-1 blockade was prospectively tested in advanced mismatch repair-deficient cancers, regardless of tissue of origin, in the phase II trial. Peripheral blood T cell samples were collected serially, before PD-1 blockade began and at several time points afterward. Blood sampling times were reported as weeks after the first pembrolizumab dose. Broader findings and caveats from the paper: Rapid expansion after pembrolizumab followed by contraction, generally before radiologic responses, was shown by tumor-resident clones, which were often undetectable in blood before treatment.

Libraries were built with the immunoSEQ multiplex PCR assay. Here the immuneACCESS table is served through TCRdb, limited to in-frame sequences with V and J called. Missing clones are a known gap in these copies; in checked studies unresolved V genes cover under half, and the rest lacks a known reason. Present in this sample are roughly 53,000 clones, roughly 75% of which were seen just once. The top ten clones comprise 3.3% of the sample. The CDR3 covers 13 residues, taking in both the cysteine and the phenylalanine. Kept here is only the CDR3 DNA, which spans 39 bases and is read in frame from base 1. From a lookup of the germline V gene (reference sequence), CDR1 and CDR2 are MNHEY and SMNVEV. The germline V and J ends show losses of 4 bases and 6 bases respectively, and no gene match explains 6 bases of the junction.

The chain is made from TRBV27 and TRBJ2-7, with TRBD2 identical over 7 junction bases. This receptor was taken from an adult with mismatch repair-deficient cancer. The sequencing used peripheral blood, collected 4 weeks after starting pembrolizumab. The CDR3 protein: CASSSFTGGEQYF. The DNA sequence is given as TGTGCCAGCAGTTCTTTCACGGGAGGCGAGCAGTACTTC.